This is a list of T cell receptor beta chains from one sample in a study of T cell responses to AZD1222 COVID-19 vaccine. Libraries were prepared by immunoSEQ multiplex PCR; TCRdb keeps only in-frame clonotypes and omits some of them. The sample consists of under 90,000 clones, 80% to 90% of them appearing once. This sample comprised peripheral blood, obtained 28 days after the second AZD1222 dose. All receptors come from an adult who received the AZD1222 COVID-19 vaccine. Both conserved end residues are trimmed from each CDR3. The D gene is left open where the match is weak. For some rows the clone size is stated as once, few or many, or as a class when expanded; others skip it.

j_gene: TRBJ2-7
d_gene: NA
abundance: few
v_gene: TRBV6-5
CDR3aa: ASRSTGVREQY

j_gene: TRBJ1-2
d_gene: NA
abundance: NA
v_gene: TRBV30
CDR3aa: AWSLGYAGYT

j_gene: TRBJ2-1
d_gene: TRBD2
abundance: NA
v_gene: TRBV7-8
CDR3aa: ASSLPGLAGGPGSVYNEQF

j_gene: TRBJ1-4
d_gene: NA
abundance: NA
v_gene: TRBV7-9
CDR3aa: ASSLGTEGEKLF

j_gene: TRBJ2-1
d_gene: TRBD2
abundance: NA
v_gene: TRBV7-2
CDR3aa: ASMVMGGLYNEQF

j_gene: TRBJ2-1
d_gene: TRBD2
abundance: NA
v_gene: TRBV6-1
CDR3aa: ASSEPAGGPSRNEQF

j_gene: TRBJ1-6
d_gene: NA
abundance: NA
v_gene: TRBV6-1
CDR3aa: ASSDGAPLH

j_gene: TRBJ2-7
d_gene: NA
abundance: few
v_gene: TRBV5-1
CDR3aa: ASSLDRAYEQY

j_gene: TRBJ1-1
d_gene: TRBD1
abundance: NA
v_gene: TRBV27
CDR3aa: ASSLWDSRNTEAF

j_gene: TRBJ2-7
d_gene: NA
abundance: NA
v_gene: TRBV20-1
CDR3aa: SAWDHEQY

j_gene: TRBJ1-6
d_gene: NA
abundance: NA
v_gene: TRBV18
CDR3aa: ASSPEENSPLH

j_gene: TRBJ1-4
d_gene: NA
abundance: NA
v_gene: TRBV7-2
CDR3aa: ASSLGTPEKLF

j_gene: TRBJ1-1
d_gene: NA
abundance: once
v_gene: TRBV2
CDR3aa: ASSAGRTNEAF

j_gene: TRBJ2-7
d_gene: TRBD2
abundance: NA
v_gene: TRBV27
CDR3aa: ASISYSGGSYEQY

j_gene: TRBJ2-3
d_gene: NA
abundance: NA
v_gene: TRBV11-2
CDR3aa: ASSMGGSDTDTQY

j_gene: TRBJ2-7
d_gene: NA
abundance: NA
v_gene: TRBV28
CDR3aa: ASSLRRAEQY

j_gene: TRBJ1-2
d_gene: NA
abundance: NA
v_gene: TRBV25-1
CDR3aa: ASSETGPINYGYT

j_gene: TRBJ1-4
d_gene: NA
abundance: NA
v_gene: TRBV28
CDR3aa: ASSPYSNEKLF

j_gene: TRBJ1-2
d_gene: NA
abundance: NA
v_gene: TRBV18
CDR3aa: ASSPEQDSNYGYT

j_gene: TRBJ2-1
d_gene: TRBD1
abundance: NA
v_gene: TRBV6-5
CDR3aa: ASSYQRGQGYNEQF

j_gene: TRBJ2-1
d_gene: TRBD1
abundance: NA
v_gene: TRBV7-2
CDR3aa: ASSLEGALPYNEQF

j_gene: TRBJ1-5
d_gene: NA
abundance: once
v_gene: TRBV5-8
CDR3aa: ASSLVAPRSNQPQH

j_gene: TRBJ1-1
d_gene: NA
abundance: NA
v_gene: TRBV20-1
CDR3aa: SARGLKAF

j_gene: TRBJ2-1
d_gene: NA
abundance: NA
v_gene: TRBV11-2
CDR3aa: ASSLERLARGF

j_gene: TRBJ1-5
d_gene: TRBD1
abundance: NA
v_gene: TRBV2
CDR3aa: ASSVGGGNQPQH

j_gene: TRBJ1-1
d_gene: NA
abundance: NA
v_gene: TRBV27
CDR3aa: ASSFATEAF

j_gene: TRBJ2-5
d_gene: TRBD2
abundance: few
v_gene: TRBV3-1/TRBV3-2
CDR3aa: ASSPGSSGGGTQY

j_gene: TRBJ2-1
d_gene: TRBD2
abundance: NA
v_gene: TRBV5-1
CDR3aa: ASSSGLAGDLYNEQF

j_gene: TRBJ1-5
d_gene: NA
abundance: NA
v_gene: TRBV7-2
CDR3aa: ASSLGSGRGQPQH

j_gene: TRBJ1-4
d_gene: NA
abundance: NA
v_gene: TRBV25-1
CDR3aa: ASSEYLGQGEEKLF

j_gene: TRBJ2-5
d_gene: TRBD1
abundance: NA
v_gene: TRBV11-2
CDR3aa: ASSFGQVGTQY

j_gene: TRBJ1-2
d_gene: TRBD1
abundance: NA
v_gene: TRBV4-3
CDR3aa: ASSLTGGTNYGYT

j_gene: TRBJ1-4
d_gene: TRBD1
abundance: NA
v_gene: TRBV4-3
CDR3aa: ASSQGDRDAEKLF

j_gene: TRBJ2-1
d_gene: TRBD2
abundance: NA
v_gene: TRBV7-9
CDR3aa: ASSLAGGDEQF

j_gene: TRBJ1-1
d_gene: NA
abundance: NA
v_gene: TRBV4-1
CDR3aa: ASSQGWRGPTEAF

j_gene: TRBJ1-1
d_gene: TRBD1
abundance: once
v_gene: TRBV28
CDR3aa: ASSRQGNMNTEAF

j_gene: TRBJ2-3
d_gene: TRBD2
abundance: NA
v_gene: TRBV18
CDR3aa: ASSPPSGSQNTQY

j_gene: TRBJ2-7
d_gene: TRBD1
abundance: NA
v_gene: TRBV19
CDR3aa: ASSSRQGISYEQY

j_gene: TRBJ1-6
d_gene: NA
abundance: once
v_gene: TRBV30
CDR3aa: AWSADRYNSPLH

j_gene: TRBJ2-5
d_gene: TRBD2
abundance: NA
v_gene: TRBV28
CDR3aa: ASSSPGLAGSQTQY

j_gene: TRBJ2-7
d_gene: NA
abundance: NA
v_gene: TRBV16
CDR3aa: ASSQEAEQY